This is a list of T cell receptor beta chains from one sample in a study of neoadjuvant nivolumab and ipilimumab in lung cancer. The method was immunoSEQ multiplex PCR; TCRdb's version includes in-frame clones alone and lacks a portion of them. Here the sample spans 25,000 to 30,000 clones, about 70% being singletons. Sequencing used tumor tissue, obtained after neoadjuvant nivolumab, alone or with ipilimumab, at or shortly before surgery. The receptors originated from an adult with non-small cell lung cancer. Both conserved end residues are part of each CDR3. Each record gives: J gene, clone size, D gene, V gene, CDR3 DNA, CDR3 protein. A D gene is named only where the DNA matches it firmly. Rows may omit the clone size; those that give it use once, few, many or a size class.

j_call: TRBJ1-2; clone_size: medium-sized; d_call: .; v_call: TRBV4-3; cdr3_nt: TGCGCCAGCAGCCAAGATGTGGTTCTGGGCTGGGAAGGCTACACCTTC; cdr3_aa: CASSQDVVLGWEGYTF
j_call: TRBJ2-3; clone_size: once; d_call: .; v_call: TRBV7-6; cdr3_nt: TGTGCCAGCAGCTTACCGGGGACAGATACGCAGTATTTT; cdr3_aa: CASSLPGTDTQYF
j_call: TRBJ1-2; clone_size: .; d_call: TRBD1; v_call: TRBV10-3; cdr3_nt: TGTGCCATCACCGACCGACAGGGGGTAGGCGGCTACACCTTC; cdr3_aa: CAITDRQGVGGYTF
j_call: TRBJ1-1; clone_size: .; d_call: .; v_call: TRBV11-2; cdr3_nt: TGTGCCAGCAGCTTAGGGCAGGGCACTGAAGCTTTCTTT; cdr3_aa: CASSLGQGTEAFF
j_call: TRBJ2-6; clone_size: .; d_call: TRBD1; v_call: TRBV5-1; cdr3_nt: TGCGCCAGCAGCTTGGGCCCAGGGGGCCATAGCTCTGGGGCCAACGTCCTGACTTTC; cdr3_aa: CASSLGPGGHSSGANVLTF
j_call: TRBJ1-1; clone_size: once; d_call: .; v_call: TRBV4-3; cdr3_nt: TGCGCCAGCAGCCAAGATCCGGACACTGAAGCTTTCTTT; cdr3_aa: CASSQDPDTEAFF
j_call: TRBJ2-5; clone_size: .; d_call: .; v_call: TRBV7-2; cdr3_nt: TGTGCCAGCAGCTTAGTTGGTCAGGGAGAAGAGACCCAGTACTTC; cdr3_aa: CASSLVGQGEETQYF
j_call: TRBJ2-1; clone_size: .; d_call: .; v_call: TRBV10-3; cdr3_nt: TGTGCCATCAGTGAGATCCGGGCCGAGCACCGAGGGCAGTTCTTC; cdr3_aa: CAISEIRAEHRGQFF
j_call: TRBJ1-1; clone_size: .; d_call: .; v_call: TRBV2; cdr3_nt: TGTGCCAGCAGCGCCCTCGTGGGACCCTTGAACACTGAAGCTTTCTTT; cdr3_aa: CASSALVGPLNTEAFF
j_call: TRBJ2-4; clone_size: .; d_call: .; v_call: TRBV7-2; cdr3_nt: TGTGCCAGCAGCTTAACAGGGGACGGCGGGGACATTCAGTACTTC; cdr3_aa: CASSLTGDGGDIQYF
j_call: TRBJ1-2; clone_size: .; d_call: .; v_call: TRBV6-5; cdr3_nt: TGTGCCAGCAGTTACCGCGCGGCTGACTATGGCTACACCTTC; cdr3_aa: CASSYRAADYGYTF
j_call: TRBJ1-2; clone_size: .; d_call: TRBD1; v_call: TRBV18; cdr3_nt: TGTGCCAGCTCACCACTTCAACAGGGGGCTCGTTTTAACTATGGCTACACCTTC; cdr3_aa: CASSPLQQGARFNYGYTF
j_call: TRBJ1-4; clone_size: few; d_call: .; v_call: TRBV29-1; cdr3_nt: TGCAGCGTACGGTTTGGTGCTTATGAAAAACTGTTTTTT; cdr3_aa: CSVRFGAYEKLFF
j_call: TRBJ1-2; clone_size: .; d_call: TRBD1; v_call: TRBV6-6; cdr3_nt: TGTGCCAGCAGCCAGGGACAGGGAGCTAACTATGGCTACACCTTC; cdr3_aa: CASSQGQGANYGYTF